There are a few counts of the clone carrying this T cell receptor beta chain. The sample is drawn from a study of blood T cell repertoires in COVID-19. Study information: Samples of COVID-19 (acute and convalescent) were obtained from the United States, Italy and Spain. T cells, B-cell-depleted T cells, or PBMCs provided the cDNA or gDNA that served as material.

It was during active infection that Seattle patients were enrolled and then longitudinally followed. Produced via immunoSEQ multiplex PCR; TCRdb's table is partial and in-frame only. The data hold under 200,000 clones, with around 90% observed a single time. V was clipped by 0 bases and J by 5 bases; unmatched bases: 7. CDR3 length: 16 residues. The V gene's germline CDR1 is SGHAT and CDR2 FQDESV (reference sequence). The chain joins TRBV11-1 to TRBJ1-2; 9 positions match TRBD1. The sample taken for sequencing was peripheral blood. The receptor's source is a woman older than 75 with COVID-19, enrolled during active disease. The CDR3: CASSLATAGTGYGYTF. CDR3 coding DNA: TGTGCCAGCAGCTTAGCTACCGCCGGGACAGGGTATGGCTACACCTTC.